The present TCR beta chain was sequenced within a study of blood T cell repertoires in COVID-19. Study at large: Samples came from the United States, Italy and Spain, spanning acute and convalescent COVID-19. In each case, the material was cDNA or gDNA derived from T cells, B-cell-depleted T cells, or PBMCs.

Methods used by the authors: The assay estimated nucleated cells by amplifying reference gene primers. Sequencing used immunoSEQ multiplex PCR; TCRdb keeps in-frame clones, though not all of them. V and J calls and clone size are those listed in that table; D and trimming were worked out from the DNA. This table has around 63,000 clones, roughly 84% appearing once. The germline CDR1 and CDR2 sequences are SGHRS and YFSETQ. V lost 0 bases, J lost 8 bases, and 12 bases lay in between. There are 15 residues in the CDR3. The sequence came from a man in his sixties with COVID-19, enrolled during active disease. The material sequenced was peripheral blood. V and J are TRBV5-1 and TRBJ1-6, with D perhaps TRBD1 (5 bases). The CDR3 reads CASSLAGTGDSPLHF. CDR3 DNA sequence: TGCGCCAGCAGCTTGGCCGGGACGGGAGATTCACCCCTCCACTTT.